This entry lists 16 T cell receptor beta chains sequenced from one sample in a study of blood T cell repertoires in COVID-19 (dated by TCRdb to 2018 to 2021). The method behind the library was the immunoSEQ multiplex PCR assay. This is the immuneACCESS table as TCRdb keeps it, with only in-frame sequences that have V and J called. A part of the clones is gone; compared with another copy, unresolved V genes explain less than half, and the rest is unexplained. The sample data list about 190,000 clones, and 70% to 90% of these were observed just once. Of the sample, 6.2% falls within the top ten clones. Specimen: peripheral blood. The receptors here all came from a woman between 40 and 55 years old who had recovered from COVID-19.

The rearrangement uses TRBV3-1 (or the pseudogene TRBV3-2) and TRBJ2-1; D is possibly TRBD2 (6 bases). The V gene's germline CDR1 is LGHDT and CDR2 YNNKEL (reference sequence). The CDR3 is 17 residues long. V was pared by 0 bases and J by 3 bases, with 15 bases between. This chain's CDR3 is CASSQDPTRALYNEQFF. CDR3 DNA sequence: TGTGCCAGCAGCCAAGACCCGACTAGGGCGCTCTACAATGAGCAGTTCTTC.

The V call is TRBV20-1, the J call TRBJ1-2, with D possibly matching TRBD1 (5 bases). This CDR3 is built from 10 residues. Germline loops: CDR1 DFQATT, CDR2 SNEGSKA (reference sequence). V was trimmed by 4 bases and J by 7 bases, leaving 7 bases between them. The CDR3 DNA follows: TGCAGTGCTACAGGGTCTGGCTACACCTTC. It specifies CSATGSGYTF.

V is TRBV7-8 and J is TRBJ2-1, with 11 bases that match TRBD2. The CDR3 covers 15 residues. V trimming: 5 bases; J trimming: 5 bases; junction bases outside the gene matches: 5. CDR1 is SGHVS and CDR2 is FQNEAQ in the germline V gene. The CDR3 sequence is CASSDRLAGNNEQFF. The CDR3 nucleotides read TGTGCCAGCAGCGATCGACTAGCGGGAAACAATGAGCAGTTCTTC.

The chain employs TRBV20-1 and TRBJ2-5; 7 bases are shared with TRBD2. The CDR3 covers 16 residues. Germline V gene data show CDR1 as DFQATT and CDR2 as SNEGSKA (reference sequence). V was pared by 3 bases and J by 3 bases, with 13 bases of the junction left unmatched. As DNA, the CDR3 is TGCAGTGCTAGTGGCCCTATACTAGCGCCAGAAGAGACCCAGTACTTC. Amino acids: CSASGPILAPEETQYF.

In nucleotides, the CDR3 is TGTGCCAGCTCACTAGCGGGAGTAGGAGAGACCCAGTACTTC. This translates into CASSLAGVGETQYF. This chain connects TRBV6-5 to TRBJ2-5, with 11 nucleotides matching TRBD2. Trimming cost V 8 bases and J 4 bases; bases outside gene matches: 6. The CDR3 spans 14 residues. The germline CDR1 and CDR2 sequences are MNHEY and SVGAGI.

The CDR3 here is CASSLFRGAEQPQHF. The CDR3 DNA is TGTGCCAGCAGCTTATTTCGGGGGGCGGAACAGCCCCAGCATTTT. The V and J genes are TRBV7-9 and TRBJ1-5, with D possibly matching TRBD1 (6 bases). This CDR3 comprises 15 residues. The V gene's germline CDR1 is SEHNR and CDR2 FQNEAQ (reference sequence). Trimming took off 2 bases at V and 7 bases at J, with 15 bases between the two ends. The variable domain in full, with the rest retrieved from reference TRBV7-9 and TRBJ1-5, is DTGVSQNPRHKITKRGQNVTFRCDPISEHNRLYWYRQTLGQGPEFLTYFQNEAQLEKSRLLSDRFSAERPKGSFSTLEIQRTEQGDSAMYLCASSLFRGAEQPQHFGDGTRLSIL.

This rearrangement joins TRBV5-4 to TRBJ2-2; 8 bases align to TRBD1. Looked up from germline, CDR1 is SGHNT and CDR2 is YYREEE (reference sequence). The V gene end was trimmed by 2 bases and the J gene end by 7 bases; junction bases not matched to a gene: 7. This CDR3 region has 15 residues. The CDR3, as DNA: TGTGCCAGCAGCTTTACAGGGGGTCTGGTCGGGGAGCTGTTTTTT. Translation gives CASSFTGGLVGELFF.

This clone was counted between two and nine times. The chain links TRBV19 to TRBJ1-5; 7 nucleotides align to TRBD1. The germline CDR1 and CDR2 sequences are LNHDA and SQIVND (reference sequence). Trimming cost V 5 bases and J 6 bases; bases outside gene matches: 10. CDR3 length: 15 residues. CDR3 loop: CASSGPGGNSQPQHF. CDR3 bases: TGTGCCAGTAGTGGACCAGGGGGGAATAGTCAGCCCCAGCATTTT.

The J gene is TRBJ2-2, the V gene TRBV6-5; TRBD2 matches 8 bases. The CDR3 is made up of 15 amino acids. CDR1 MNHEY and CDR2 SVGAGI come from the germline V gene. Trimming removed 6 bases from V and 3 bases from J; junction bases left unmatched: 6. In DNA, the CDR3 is TGTGCCAGCAGCTTGCGGGGGGTGGACACCGGGGAGCTGTTTTTT. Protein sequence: CASSLRGVDTGELFF.

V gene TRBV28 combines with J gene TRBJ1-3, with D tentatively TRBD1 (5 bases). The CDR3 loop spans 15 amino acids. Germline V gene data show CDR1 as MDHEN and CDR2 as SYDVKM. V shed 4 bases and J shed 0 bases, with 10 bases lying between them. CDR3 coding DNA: TGTGCCAGCAGTTACGGGGGGAGCTCTGGAAACACCATATATTTT. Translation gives CASSYGGSSGNTIYF.

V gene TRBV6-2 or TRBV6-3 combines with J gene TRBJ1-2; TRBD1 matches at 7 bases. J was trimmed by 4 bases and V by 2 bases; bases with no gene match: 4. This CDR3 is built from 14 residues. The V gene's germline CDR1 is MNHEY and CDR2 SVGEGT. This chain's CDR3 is CASSYQGQFYGYTF. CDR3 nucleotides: TGTGCCAGCAGTTACCAGGGACAGTTCTATGGCTACACCTTC.

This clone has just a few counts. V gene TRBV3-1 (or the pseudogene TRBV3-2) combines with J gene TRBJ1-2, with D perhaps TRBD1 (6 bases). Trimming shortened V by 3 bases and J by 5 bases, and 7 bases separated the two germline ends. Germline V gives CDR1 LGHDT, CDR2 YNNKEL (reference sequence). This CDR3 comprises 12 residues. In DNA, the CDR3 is TGTGCCAGCAGCCAGGACAGATATGGCTACACCTTC. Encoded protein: CASSQDRYGYTF.

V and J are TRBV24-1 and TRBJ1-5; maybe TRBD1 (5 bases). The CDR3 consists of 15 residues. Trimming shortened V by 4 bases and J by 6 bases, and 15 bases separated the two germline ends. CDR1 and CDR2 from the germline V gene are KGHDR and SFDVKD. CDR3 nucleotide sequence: TGTGCCACCAGTGAGGCAGGGAATGGGTTTCAGCCCCAGCATTTT. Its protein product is CATSEAGNGFQPQHF.

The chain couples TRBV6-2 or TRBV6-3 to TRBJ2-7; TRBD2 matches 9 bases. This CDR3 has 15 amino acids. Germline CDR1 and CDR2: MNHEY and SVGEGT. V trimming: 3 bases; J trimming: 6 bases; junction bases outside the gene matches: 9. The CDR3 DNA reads TGTGCCAGCAGTTATGGCTTAGCGGGAGTTGGCGAGCAGTACTTC. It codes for CASSYGLAGVGEQYF.

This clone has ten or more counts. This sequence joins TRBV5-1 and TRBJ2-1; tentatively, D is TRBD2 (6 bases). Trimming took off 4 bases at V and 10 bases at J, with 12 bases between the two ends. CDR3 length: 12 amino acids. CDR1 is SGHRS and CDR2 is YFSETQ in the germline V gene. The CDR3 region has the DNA TGCGCCAGCAGCCTGACGGGACTGGAGCAGTTCTTC. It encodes CASSLTGLEQFF. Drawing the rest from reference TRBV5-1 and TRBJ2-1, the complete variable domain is KAGVTQTPRYLIKTRGQQVTLSCSPISGHRSVSWYQQTPGQGLQFLFEYFSETQRNKGNFPGRFSGRQFSNSRSEMNVSTLELGDSALYLCASSLTGLEQFFGPGTRLTVL.

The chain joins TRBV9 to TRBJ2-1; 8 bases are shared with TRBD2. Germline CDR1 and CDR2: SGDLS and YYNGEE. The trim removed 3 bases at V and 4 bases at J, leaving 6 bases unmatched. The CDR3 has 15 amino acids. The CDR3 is CASSGTSGTYNEQFF. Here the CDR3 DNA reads TGTGCCAGCAGCGGAACTAGCGGAACTTACAATGAGCAGTTCTTC.